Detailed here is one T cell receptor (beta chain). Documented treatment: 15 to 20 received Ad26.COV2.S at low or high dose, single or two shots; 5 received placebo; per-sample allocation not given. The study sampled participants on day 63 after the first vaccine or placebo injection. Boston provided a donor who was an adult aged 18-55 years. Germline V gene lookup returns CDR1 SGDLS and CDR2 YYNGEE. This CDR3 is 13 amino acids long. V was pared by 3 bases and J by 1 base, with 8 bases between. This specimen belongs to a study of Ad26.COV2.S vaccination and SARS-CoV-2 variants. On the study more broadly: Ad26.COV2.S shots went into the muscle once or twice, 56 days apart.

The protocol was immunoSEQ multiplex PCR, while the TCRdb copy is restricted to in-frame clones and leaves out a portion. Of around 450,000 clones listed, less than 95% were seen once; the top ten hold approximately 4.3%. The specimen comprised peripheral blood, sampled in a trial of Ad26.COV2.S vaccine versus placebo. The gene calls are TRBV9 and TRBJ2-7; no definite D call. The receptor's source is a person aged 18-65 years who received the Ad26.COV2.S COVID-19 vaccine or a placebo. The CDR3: CASSAGSSYEQYF. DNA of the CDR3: TGTGCCAGCAGCGCCGGGTCATCCTACGAGCAGTACTTC.